Presented here are 6 T cell receptor beta chains from one specimen sequenced in a study of T cell responses to AZD1222 COVID-19 vaccine. Profiling relied on immunoSEQ multiplex PCR, and the TCRdb table lists in-frame clones only, not all of them. Among fewer than 90,000 clones listed, 85% to 90% were seen once. The source material was peripheral blood, sampled 28 days after the second AZD1222 dose. These TCRs come from an adult who received the AZD1222 COVID-19 vaccine.

The chain recombines TRBV7-9 with TRBJ2-2; unclear D gene. The CDR3 length is 13 residues. CDR1 is SEHNR and CDR2 is FQNEAQ in the germline V gene (reference sequence). Trimming shortened V by 1 base and J by 4 bases, and 4 bases separated the two germline ends. In DNA form, the CDR3 reads TGTGCCAGCAGCTTAGAGCCCACCGGGGAGCTGTTTTTT. It encodes CASSLEPTGELFF.

The chain joins TRBV3-1 (or the pseudogene TRBV3-2) to TRBJ1-2; D perhaps matches TRBD1 (6 bases). This CDR3 contains 16 residues. V shed 1 base and J shed 0 bases, with 12 bases lying between them. Germline V lookup: CDR1 LGHDT, CDR2 YNNKEL (reference sequence). CDR3 amino acids: CASSQVSGVTNYGYTF. CDR3 DNA: TGTGCCAGCAGCCAAGTTTCAGGGGTGACTAACTATGGCTACACCTTC.

The rearrangement links TRBV14 to TRBJ1-1, with unresolved D. CDR1 and CDR2 from the germline V gene are SGHDN and FVKESK. The CDR3 loop spans 13 amino acids. Trimming removed 1 base at V and 1 base at J, with 4 bases between. CDR3 nucleotides: TGTGCCAGCAGCCAAGGGTCGAACACTGAAGCTTTCTTT. Translating it yields CASSQGSNTEAFF.

This chain joins TRBV9 and TRBJ2-5, with 8 bases aligning to TRBD1. Germline trimming cut 2 bases from V and 4 bases from J; bases unmatched to any gene: 7. The CDR3 contains 15 residues. Germline V CDR1 and CDR2: SGDLS, YYNGEE. CDR3 loop: CASSVSRGQGETQYF. DNA of the CDR3: TGTGCCAGCAGCGTTTCACGTGGACAGGGAGAGACCCAGTACTTC.

The chain employs TRBV19 and TRBJ1-3; D is undetermined. This CDR3 contains 14 residues. V lost 5 bases to trimming and J lost 4 bases, with 12 bases between them. Germline V gives CDR1 LNHDA, CDR2 SQIVND (reference sequence). This CDR3 is CASSSRLWGNTIYF. CDR3 DNA sequence: TGTGCCAGTAGTTCCAGACTCTGGGGAAACACCATATATTTT. Filled out from reference TRBV19 and TRBJ1-3, the complete variable domain reads DGGITQSPKYLFRKEGQNVTLSCEQNLNHDAMYWYRQDPGQGLRLIYYSQIVNDFQKGDIAEGYSVSREKKESFPLTVTSAQKNPTAFYLCASSSRLWGNTIYFGEGSWLTVV.

CDR3 bases: TGTGCCAGTAGTAAGAGACTAGCGGCAATCTCCTACGAGCAGTACTTC. It yields the protein CASSKRLAAISYEQYF. The chain carries TRBV19 and TRBJ2-7; TRBD2 matches at 9 bases. V trimming: 4 bases; J trimming: 0 bases; junction bases outside the gene matches: 7. The V gene's germline CDR1 is LNHDA and CDR2 SQIVND (reference sequence). The CDR3 is made up of 16 amino acids. Filled out from reference TRBV19 and TRBJ2-7, the complete variable domain reads DGGITQSPKYLFRKEGQNVTLSCEQNLNHDAMYWYRQDPGQGLRLIYYSQIVNDFQKGDIAEGYSVSREKKESFPLTVTSAQKNPTAFYLCASSKRLAAISYEQYFGPGTRLTVT.